This T cell receptor (beta chain) comes out of a study of shared T cell receptors in the human thymus. There are 19 residues in the CDR3. Unmatched junction bases numbered 13, after V lost 4 bases and J lost 3 bases. CDR1 is SGHNT, CDR2 YYREEE, per germline (reference sequence). Using immunoSEQ multiplex PCR, the repertoire was profiled, and TCRdb retains in-frame clones only, with some absent. The data contain about 380,000 clones, 85% to 95% of them seen just once; the ten biggest clones take up approximately 0.018%. This TCR came from a human donor. V and J are TRBV5-4 and TRBJ2-7; TRBD2 matches 16 bases. The sample was thymocytes. The CDR3 protein is CASSRPGLAGGQGRYEQYF. CDR3 coding DNA: TGTGCCAGCAGCCGGCCGGGACTAGCGGGAGGGCAGGGTCGCTACGAGCAGTACTTC.